This T cell receptor (beta chain) was documented in a study of T cell changes during pregnancy in multiple sclerosis. Looked up from germline, CDR1 is MNHNY and CDR2 is SVGAGI (reference sequence). Losses at the gene ends were 6 bases for V and 6 bases for J; bases not matched to a gene: 15. The CDR3 is 16 amino acids. Repertoires were generated with immunoSEQ multiplex PCR, while TCRdb's copy carries only in-frame clones and drops some. The sample shows about 31,000 clones, 89% of them seen only once. The chain has TRBV6-6 and TRBJ1-2; 8 nucleotides agree with TRBD1. The TCR originated in a female donor with multiple sclerosis, enrolled in a pregnancy study. The specimen was CD8+ T cells from peripheral blood mononuclear cells, collected in the second trimester of pregnancy. CDR3 protein: CASSSALDRVFDGYTF. As DNA, the CDR3 is TGTGCCAGCAGCTCGGCCTTGGACAGGGTATTTGATGGCTACACCTTC.